These 14 T cell receptor beta chains share one sample of origin, sequenced in a study of cytomegalovirus exposure and HLA in healthy donors. PCR used 60 Vbeta primers and 13 Jbeta primers. The table came from immunoSEQ multiplex PCR; TCRdb's copy has only in-frame clones and leaves some out. The data show under 110,000 clones, roughly four fifths seen once. The sequenced material came from PBMCs. The source of these receptors is a man aged 50 to 60 in good health and CMV-seronegative.

The chain is built from TRBV19 and TRBJ2-7; 9 bases map to TRBD1. After removal of 0 bases from V and 6 bases from J, the junction contained 6 bases not matched to a gene. CDR1 is LNHDA and CDR2 is SQIVND in the germline V gene (reference sequence). This CDR3 has 15 residues. CDR3 sequence reads: CASSIDQGTGREQYF. The DNA of the CDR3 is TGTGCCAGTAGTATAGATCAAGGGACAGGGCGCGAGCAGTACTTC.

The count of this clone is one. The chain has TRBV28 and TRBJ2-7; D not resolved. The V gene lost 6 bases and the J gene lost 4 bases, with 16 bases spanning the gap. CDR1 and CDR2 (germline): MDHEN, SYDVKM. The length of the CDR3 is 14 residues. Written as DNA, the CDR3 is TGTGCCAGCAGGCTCGGGTCAGCATCTTACGAGCAGTACTTC. Protein: CASRLGSASYEQYF.

This clone has more than one count but fewer than ten. The chain is built from TRBV2 and TRBJ1-5; 7 bases fit TRBD1. J was trimmed by 0 bases and V by 5 bases; bases with no gene match: 4. This CDR3 spans 15 amino acids. Germline V gene sequence: CDR1 SNHLY, CDR2 FYNNEI. The CDR3 DNA reads as TGTGCCAGCAGTCAACAGGGGAATAGCAATCAGCCCCAGCATTTT. It yields the protein CASSQQGNSNQPQHF. Full variable domain (rest looked up from reference TRBV2 and TRBJ1-5): EPEVTQTPSHQVTQMGQEVILRCVPISNHLYFYWYRQILGQKVEFLVSFYNNEISEKSEIFDDQFSVERPDGSNFTLKIRSTKLEDSAMYFCASSQQGNSNQPQHFGDGTRLSIL.

The V gene is TRBV28, the J gene TRBJ2-5; possible D gene TRBD2, 7 bases. Trimming took off 3 bases at V and 5 bases at J, with 16 bases between the two ends. The germline gives CDR1 MDHEN, CDR2 SYDVKM. The CDR3 runs to 15 residues. CDR3 DNA: TGTGCCAGCAGTTTGGGGGGGGGCGCGAGGGAGACCCAGTACTTC. As protein: CASSLGGGARETQYF.

The J gene is TRBJ1-4, the V gene TRBV7-2; D might be TRBD1 (6 bases). Germline V gene sequence: CDR1 SGHTA, CDR2 FQGNSA. The ends were cut back, 5 bases at V and 0 bases at J, with 10 bases in the middle. This CDR3 is 15 amino acids long. The CDR3 region has the DNA TGTGCCAGCAGCCCTAACAGGGCAACTAATGAAAAACTGTTTTTT. This codes for CASSPNRATNEKLFF.

V is TRBV28 and J is TRBJ2-3, with a possible D match to TRBD1 (6 bases). Trimming took off 6 bases at V and 2 bases at J, with 12 bases between the two ends. Germline CDR1 and CDR2: MDHEN and SYDVKM. CDR3 length: 14 amino acids. CDR3 residues: CASSEGVVTDTQYF. DNA of the CDR3: TGTGCCAGCAGCGAGGGGGTGGTCACAGATACGCAGTATTTT.

V is TRBV6-1 and J is TRBJ1-2, with a weak D call TRBD1 (5 bases). Trimming removed 2 bases from V and 4 bases from J, with 14 bases in between. CDR1 and CDR2 (germline): MNHNS, SASEGT. The length of the CDR3 is 15 residues. The CDR3 nucleotides read TGTGCCAGCAGTGAATATGTGACAGATTTCTATGGCTACACCTTC. This codes for CASSEYVTDFYGYTF.

The chain recombines TRBV9 with TRBJ2-6, with D possibly matching TRBD1 (6 bases). Germline CDR1 is SGDLS and CDR2 is YYNGEE. This CDR3 is 16 amino acids long. V was pared by 4 bases and J by 4 bases, with 15 bases between. CDR3 nucleotides: TGTGCCAGCAGCCCAAGAACAGGGATGGGGGCCAACGTCCTGACTTTC. It specifies CASSPRTGMGANVLTF.

In nucleotides, the CDR3 is TGTGCCAGCAGCGTTACAGGGAGAGAGACCCAGTACTTC. Residues: CASSVTGRETQYF. The chain employs TRBV7-3 and TRBJ2-5, with D perhaps matching TRBD1 (6 bases). The CDR3 covers 13 residues. Germline V gene lookup returns CDR1 SGHTA and CDR2 FQGTGA. V lost 5 bases and J 4 bases, leaving 11 bases between the germline ends.

V usage is TRBV4-1 and J usage is TRBJ2-1, with D perhaps matching TRBD2 (6 bases). In germline, CDR1 is MGHRA, CDR2 YSYEKL. Trimming stripped 7 bases from V and 0 bases from J, with 13 bases between. The CDR3 sequence is 15 residues long. In DNA form, the CDR3 reads TGCGCCAGCACCTTAGCGGCAGACTCCTACAATGAGCAGTTCTTC. It translates to CASTLAADSYNEQFF.

This chain links TRBV15 with TRBJ2-2, with 9 bases aligning to TRBD2. With V trimmed by 1 base and J by 5 bases, 8 bases remained unmatched. This CDR3 has 17 residues. The V gene's germline CDR1 is LNHNV and CDR2 YYDKDF (reference sequence). The CDR3, as DNA: TGTGCCACCAGCAGAGTACCGACTAGCGGACGGACCGGGGAGCTGTTTTTT. This translates into CATSRVPTSGRTGELFF.

The chain recombines TRBV2 with TRBJ1-5, with 7 bases aligning to TRBD1. Unmatched junction bases numbered 7, after V lost 10 bases and J lost 4 bases. The CDR3 covers 13 residues. The germline V gene encodes CDR1 SNHLY and CDR2 FYNNEI. The CDR3 DNA is TGTGCCATATTAAGGGGGCTAAATCAGCCCCAGCATTTT. This encodes CAILRGLNQPQHF. Together with reference TRBV2 and TRBJ1-5, the CDR3 gives the full variable domain: EPEVTQTPSHQVTQMGQEVILRCVPISNHLYFYWYRQILGQKVEFLVSFYNNEISEKSEIFDDQFSVERPDGSNFTLKIRSTKLEDSAMYFCAILRGLNQPQHFGDGTRLSIL.

This clone was detected once. The V call is TRBV7-9, the J call TRBJ2-7; 12 positions match TRBD2. This CDR3 has 15 amino acids. The V and J ends lost 5 bases and 2 bases, in that order; junction bases with no gene match: 4. Germline values: CDR1 SEHNR, CDR2 FQNEAQ (reference sequence). DNA for the CDR3: TGTGCCAGCAGCCCGCGACTAGCGGGAGCCTACGAGCAGTACTTC. It specifies CASSPRLAGAYEQYF.

This clone occurred a few times. The CDR3 coding sequence is TGTGCCAGCCAGTCTAGCGGGAACACAGATACGCAGTATTTT. Translation: CASQSSGNTDTQYF. This rearrangement joins TRBV7-9 to TRBJ2-3, with 9 bases identical to TRBD2. The junction had 5 bases not matched to a gene; V was cut back by 8 bases and J by 2 bases. This CDR3 spans 14 amino acids. Germline V lookup: CDR1 SEHNR, CDR2 FQNEAQ (reference sequence).